This passage covers 32 T cell receptor beta chains from one sample sequenced in a study of response to subunit inactivated influenza vaccine. TCRdb passed the RT-PCR reads through MiXCR, listing each CDR3 protein once. The sample consists of about 500,000 distinct CDR3 sequences, about 7.2% of them appearing once. Sequenced material: PBMCs from blood, taken 23 months after vaccination. All receptors derive from a man in his fifties or sixties who received an inactivated influenza vaccine.

This clonotype has a count of ten or more. This chain connects TRBV15 to TRBJ2-5, with D possibly TRBD2 on 5 matching bases. Deletions cut 6 bases from V and 5 bases from J, with 16 bases between. The length of the CDR3 is 14 residues. CDR1 is LNHNV and CDR2 is YYDKDF in the germline V gene (reference sequence). Here the CDR3 DNA reads TGTGCCACCAGAATGGAGCGGTGGTCGGAGACCCAGTACTTC. This sequence encodes CATRMERWSETQYF.

Points on this clonotype: The junction does not match germline at one end; this may be a read error. The gene calls are TRBV20-1 and TRBJ2-1; 10 positions agree with TRBD2. The CDR3 loop spans 18 amino acids. CDR1 is DFQATT and CDR2 is SNEGSKA in the germline V gene (reference sequence). CDR3 in DNA: TGCTGTGCCCTGGGTACGAGCGGGGGGGCCAGTCGTTACAATGAGCAGTTCTTC. It translates to CCALGTSGGASRYNEQFF.

V is TRBV5-5 and J is TRBJ1-5; D may be TRBD1 (6 bases). Trimming took 1 base from V and 6 from J, leaving 11 bases between them. This CDR3 spans 14 amino acids. From germline, CDR1 is SGHKS and CDR2 YYEKEE (reference sequence). CDR3 sequence: CASSLMGGTQPQHF. Here the CDR3 DNA reads TGTGCCAGCAGCTTGATGGGGGGCACTCAGCCCCAGCATTTT.

This clonotype was counted only a few times. The V gene is TRBV7-2, the J gene TRBJ1-2; tentatively, D is TRBD1 (6 bases). Per germline, CDR1 SGHTA and CDR2 FQGNSA. V was pared by 5 bases and J by 7 bases, with 17 bases between. The CDR3 covers 14 residues. CDR3 region: CASSPSSGAPGYTF. The CDR3 region has the DNA TGTGCCAGCAGCCCAAGCTCGGGGGCGCCTGGCTACACCTTC.

This clonotype was detected only a few times. The rearrangement links TRBV7-2 to TRBJ2-3; TRBD2 agrees at 11 bases. Germline V gene lookup returns CDR1 SGHTA and CDR2 FQGNSA. Trimming cost V 4 bases and J 4 bases; bases outside gene matches: 7. The CDR3 extends over 16 amino acids. CDR3 loop: CASSSRLAGWADTQYF. The CDR3 nucleotides are TGTGCCAGCAGCTCCAGACTAGCGGGATGGGCAGATACGCAGTATTTT.

V is TRBV3-1 and J is TRBJ1-6, with unresolved D. CDR1 LGHDT and CDR2 YNNKEL come from the germline V gene (reference sequence). Trimming cost V 10 bases and J 6 bases, with 13 bases left between them. CDR3 length equals 13 residues. The CDR3 region has the DNA TGTGCCACCGCCCCCGCCGGTAATTCACCCCTCCACTTT. This codes for CATAPAGNSPLHF.

This clonotype was seen ten or more times. The rearrangement joins TRBV5-1 to TRBJ1-1, with 8 bases aligning to TRBD1. V trimming: 0 bases; J trimming: 4 bases; junction bases outside the gene matches: 2. CDR3 length: 14 amino acids. Per the germline V gene, CDR1 is SGHRS and CDR2 is YFSETQ. In DNA, the CDR3 is TGCGCCAGCAGCTTGGCGACAGGGGCCACTGAAGCTTTCTTT. Translating gives CASSLATGATEAFF.

Ten or more counts support this clonotype. The chain uses TRBV10-3 and TRBJ1-1, with TRBD1 as a possible D gene (5 bases). This CDR3 contains 13 residues. Trimming removed 10 bases at V and 1 base at J, with 13 bases between. Germline V gives CDR1 ENHRY, CDR2 SYGVKD. For the CDR3, the DNA is TGTGCCACCGGGGCCGGCCCGAACACTGAAGCTTTCTTT. As protein: CATGAGPNTEAFF.

This clonotype was found a few times. The chain joins TRBV9 to TRBJ2-7, with D hard to call. The CDR3 is 14 amino acids. Germline V gives CDR1 SGDLS, CDR2 YYNGEE. Trimming took 0 bases from V and 5 from J, leaving 12 bases between them. The CDR3 region is CASSVDSGLNEQYF. In DNA form, the CDR3 reads TGTGCCAGCAGCGTAGACTCCGGGTTAAACGAGCAGTACTTC. Full variable domain (missing parts from reference TRBV9 and TRBJ2-7): DSGVTQTPKHLITATGQRVTLRCSPRSGDLSVYWYQQSLDQGLQFLIQYYNGEERAKGNILERFSAQQFPDLHSELNLSSLELGDSALYFCASSVDSGLNEQYFGPGTRLTVT.

This clonotype was seen ten or more times. The chain recombines TRBV10-3 with TRBJ2-7; D not resolved. CDR3 size: 11 residues. Per the germline V gene, CDR1 is ENHRY and CDR2 is SYGVKD. V was trimmed by 4 bases and J by 3 bases, leaving 4 bases between them. CDR3 protein: CAISGDYEQYF. The CDR3 DNA is TGTGCCATCAGTGGTGACTACGAGCAGTACTTC.

This clonotype was counted a few times. This chain joins TRBV7-9 and TRBJ2-1, with TRBD2 as a possible D gene (5 bases). CDR3 length: 16 amino acids. V was pared by 5 bases and J by 0 bases, with 14 bases between. Germline-derived CDR1 and CDR2 are SEHNR and FQNEAQ (reference sequence). This chain's CDR3 is CASSLRASSSYNEQFF. The CDR3 coding sequence is TGTGCCAGCAGCCTGCGGGCCTCAAGCTCCTACAATGAGCAGTTCTTC.

This clonotype has a count of ten or more. CDR3 DNA: TGCAGTGCTCCCGGGACAGGGGGCGTTTACGAGCAGTACTTC. As protein: CSAPGTGGVYEQYF. The rearrangement links TRBV20-1 to TRBJ2-7; 12 nucleotides agree with TRBD1. CDR3 length: 14 amino acids. After removal of 5 bases from V and 4 bases from J, the junction contained 6 bases not matched to a gene. Germline CDR1 reads DFQATT; CDR2 reads SNEGSKA (reference sequence).

This chain connects TRBV29-1 to TRBJ1-1, with TRBD1 as a possible D gene (5 bases). Germline V gene data show CDR1 as SQVTM and CDR2 as ANQGSEA. V lost 2 bases to trimming and J lost 6 bases, with 7 bases between them. The CDR3 extends over 11 amino acids. CDR3 DNA sequence: TGCAGCGTTGAACCAGGGTCTGAAGCTTTCTTT. It specifies CSVEPGSEAFF.

The J gene is TRBJ1-2, the V gene TRBV5-4; unclear D gene. This CDR3 contains 15 residues. The germline CDR1 and CDR2 sequences are SGHNT and YYREEE (reference sequence). Trimming cost V 4 bases and J 2 bases, with 15 bases left between them. CDR3 DNA: TGTGCCAGCAGCCCAATGAGGGTGCCGAACTATGGCTACACCTTC. It encodes CASSPMRVPNYGYTF.

This clonotype appeared a few times. The chain carries TRBV9 and TRBJ2-5; the match to TRBD2 covers 8 bases. After removal of 5 bases from V and 0 bases from J, the junction contained 9 bases not matched to a gene. Germline loops: CDR1 SGDLS, CDR2 YYNGEE. The CDR3 consists of 16 residues. The CDR3 nucleotides read TGTGCCAGCAGTTCCAGAAGGCGGGGGGACCAAGAGACCCAGTACTTC. Protein sequence: CASSSRRRGDQETQYF.

This clonotype appeared many times. The rearrangement uses TRBV6-2 or TRBV6-3 and TRBJ2-1; possibly TRBD1 for D (6 bases). V lost 4 bases and J lost 5, with 9 bases in between. Per the germline V gene, CDR1 is MNHEY and CDR2 is SVGEGT. The CDR3 is 13 residues long. This chain's CDR3 is CASSSGQNNEQFF. CDR3 coding DNA: TGTGCCAGCAGTTCCGGACAGAACAATGAGCAGTTCTTC.

This clonotype has at least ten counts. The chain couples TRBV7-8 to TRBJ2-1; tentatively, D is TRBD1 (5 bases). The V gene's germline CDR1 is SGHVS and CDR2 FQNEAQ. The CDR3 has 15 residues. V was trimmed by 4 bases and J by 5 bases, leaving 15 bases between them. Written as DNA, the CDR3 is TGTGCCAGCAGCTCCTCGGTGACAGTTAACAATGAGCAGTTCTTC. Translation gives CASSSSVTVNNEQFF.

V and J are TRBV11-2 and TRBJ2-7; D call uncertain. Trimming removed 5 bases from V and 7 bases from J, with 12 bases in between. The CDR3 contains 12 residues. Germline-derived CDR1 and CDR2 are SGHAT and FQNNGV. The CDR3 nucleotides read TGTGCCAGCAGCGCTTTGGGGATGGAGCAGTACTTC. It yields the protein CASSALGMEQYF.

This clonotype was detected ten times or more. The chain carries TRBV29-1 and TRBJ1-2, with D maybe TRBD1 (5 bases). Germline-derived CDR1 and CDR2 are SQVTM and ANQGSEA. Between the trimmed V and J ends, which lost 6 bases and 8 bases, there was a span of 13 bases. This CDR3 comprises 11 residues. In nucleotides, the CDR3 is TGCAGCGTCCCAGGGTTGGGCGGCTACACCTTC. This translates into CSVPGLGGYTF.

This clonotype was found a few times. The chain joins TRBV11-1 to TRBJ2-3; D perhaps matches TRBD2 (5 bases). V was clipped by 5 bases and J by 4 bases, with 13 bases between them. Germline V gene sequence: CDR1 SGHAT, CDR2 FQDESV (reference sequence). The CDR3 extends over 14 amino acids. The CDR3 spells CASSPVGNSDTQYF. CDR3 DNA: TGTGCCAGCAGCCCGGTCGGGAACTCAGATACGCAGTATTTT.

This clonotype was found many times. V gene TRBV5-6 combines with J gene TRBJ1-3; 7 bases map to TRBD1. CDR3 length: 16 amino acids. Germline CDR1 and CDR2: SGHDT and YYEEEE. V was pared by 4 bases and J by 2 bases, with 9 bases of the junction left unmatched. The CDR3 DNA reads as TGTGCCAGCAGCCCAACACAGGGGAGCCCTGGAAACACCATATATTTT. It encodes CASSPTQGSPGNTIYF.

This clonotype was seen a handful of times. J is TRBJ2-5 and V is TRBV10-3, with TRBD2 matching 8 bases. The CDR3 length is 14 residues. Germline trimming cut 4 bases from V and 4 bases from J; bases unmatched to any gene: 5. Germline loops: CDR1 ENHRY, CDR2 SYGVKD. Here the CDR3 reads CAISVNGGAETQYF. CDR3 DNA sequence: TGTGCCATCAGTGTTAACGGGGGGGCAGAGACCCAGTACTTC.

This clonotype was found many times. This CDR3 is CASSLRRTETQYF. The CDR3 nucleotides are TGTGCCAGCAGCTTACGGAGGACAGAGACCCAGTACTTC. The chain carries TRBV5-8 and TRBJ2-5; tentatively, D is TRBD2 (5 bases). The CDR3 runs 13 residues. Germline V lookup: CDR1 SGHTS, CDR2 YDEGEE. The V gene lost 2 bases and the J gene lost 4 bases, with 9 bases spanning the gap.

This clonotype was counted between two and nine times. The V and J genes are TRBV20-1 and TRBJ1-5, with 9 nucleotides matching TRBD1. V dropped 6 bases and J dropped 4; count of bases not matched to a gene: 4. Germline V gene data show CDR1 as DFQATT and CDR2 as SNEGSKA (reference sequence). The CDR3 contains 13 residues. CDR3 DNA sequence: TGCAGTGCCCCCGACAGGGGGAATCAGCCCCAGCATTTT. Translated, it gives CSAPDRGNQPQHF.

The sample holds many counts of this clonotype. The chain is built from TRBV20-1 and TRBJ2-5, with 12 bases lining up with TRBD1. Per the germline V gene, CDR1 is DFQATT and CDR2 is SNEGSKA (reference sequence). The CDR3 spans 13 residues. The trim removed 6 bases at V and 5 bases at J, leaving 4 bases unmatched. The CDR3 region is CSARDRGRETQYF. CDR3 DNA sequence: TGCAGTGCCAGGGACAGGGGGCGGGAGACCCAGTACTTC.

The chain has TRBV7-2 and TRBJ2-7, with a weak D call TRBD2 (5 bases). Trimming pared 0 bases from V and 4 bases from J, leaving 10 bases between. Germline V gene lookup returns CDR1 SGHTA and CDR2 FQGNSA. The CDR3 loop spans 14 amino acids. CDR3 bases: TGTGCCAGCAGCTTAGCGGGAGTTATTTACGAGCAGTACTTC. This gives the protein CASSLAGVIYEQYF.

This clonotype was counted many times. This sequence joins TRBV14 and TRBJ2-4; TRBD1 is a possible D gene (8 bases). CDR1 and CDR2 from the germline V gene are SGHDN and FVKESK. The CDR3 spans 15 residues. V lost 3 bases and J 4 bases, leaving 13 bases between the germline ends. In DNA, the CDR3 is TGTGCCAGCAGCCACCCACAGGGGGGGAAAAACATTCAGTACTTC. It encodes CASSHPQGGKNIQYF.

This clonotype was picked up a small number of times. This chain connects TRBV7-8 to TRBJ2-1; either TRBD1 or TRBD2 may fit D (5 bases each). V was clipped by 6 bases and J by 2 bases, with 14 bases between them. The length of the CDR3 is 15 residues. Germline values: CDR1 SGHVS, CDR2 FQNEAQ. CDR3 nucleotides: TGTGCCAGCAGGGGTTTCGGGACCGCCTACAATGAGCAGTTCTTC. Translating gives CASRGFGTAYNEQFF.

Concerning this clonotype: The CDR3 ends on some other residue instead of the conserved phenylalanine or tryptophan, so this is likely a read error. V gene TRBV4-2 combines with J gene TRBJ2-1, with D possibly being TRBD1 (5 bases). This CDR3 contains 15 residues. V lost 1 base and J 0 bases, leaving 7 bases between the germline ends. Germline-derived CDR1 and CDR2 are LGHNA and YNFKEQ. CDR3 amino acids: CASSQGDSSYNEQFS. The CDR3 DNA reads TGTGCCAGCAGCCAAGGCGACAGCTCCTACAATGAGCAGTTCTCC.

This chain links TRBV7-6 with TRBJ2-7, with TRBD1 matching 10 bases. The CDR3 extends over 15 amino acids. The germline CDR1 and CDR2 sequences are SGHVS and FNYEAQ. J gave up 3 bases and V 5 bases, and 7 bases lay outside the gene matches. The CDR3 DNA sequence: TGTGCCAGCAGCCAACGGACAGGGGGTGTCTACGAGCAGTACTTC. Translated: CASSQRTGGVYEQYF.

This clonotype occurred many times. The rearrangement links TRBV12-3 or TRBV12-4 to TRBJ2-2; D remains unclear. Trimming left V 2 bases short and J 5 bases short, with 6 bases between. The CDR3 consists of 13 residues. CDR3 nucleotides: TGTGCCAGCAGTTTATGGGAAACCGGGGAGCTGTTTTTT. It translates to CASSLWETGELFF.

Details on this clonotype: The junction and the germline gene differ at one end; a read error may be behind it. This sequence joins TRBV12-3 or TRBV12-4 and TRBJ2-7, with D tentatively TRBD1 or TRBD2 (5 bases each). CDR3 size: 13 residues. The CDR3 DNA follows: TGTGCCAGCAGTTTAGGTGGGGGATACGAGCACTACTTC. It specifies CASSLGGGYEHYF.